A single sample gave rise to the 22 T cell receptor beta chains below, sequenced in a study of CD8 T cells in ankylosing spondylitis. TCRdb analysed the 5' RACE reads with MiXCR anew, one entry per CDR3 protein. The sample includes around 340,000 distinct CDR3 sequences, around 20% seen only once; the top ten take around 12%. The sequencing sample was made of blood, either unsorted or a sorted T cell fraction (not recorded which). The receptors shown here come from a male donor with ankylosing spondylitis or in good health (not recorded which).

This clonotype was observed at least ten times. The CDR3 sequence is CASSRDSLNNEQFF. The CDR3 coding sequence is TGTGCCAGCAGTAGGGACAGCCTCAACAATGAGCAGTTCTTC. The rearrangement links TRBV7-9 to TRBJ2-1, with 7 bases matching TRBD1. J lost 5 bases, V lost 6 bases, and 7 bases had no gene match. Looked up from germline, CDR1 is SEHNR and CDR2 is FQNEAQ (reference sequence). CDR3 length: 14 residues.

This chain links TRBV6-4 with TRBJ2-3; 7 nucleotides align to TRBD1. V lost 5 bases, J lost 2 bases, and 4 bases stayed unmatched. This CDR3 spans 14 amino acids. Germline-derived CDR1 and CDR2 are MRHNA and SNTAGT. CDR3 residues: CASSHGTDTDTQYF. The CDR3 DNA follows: TGTGCCAGCAGTCACGGGACAGACACAGATACGCAGTATTTT.

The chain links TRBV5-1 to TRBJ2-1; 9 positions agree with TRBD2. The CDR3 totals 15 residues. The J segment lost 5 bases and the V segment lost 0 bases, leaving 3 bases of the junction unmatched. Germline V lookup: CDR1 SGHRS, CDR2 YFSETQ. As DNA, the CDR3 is TGCGCCAGCAGCTTGGTAGCGGGGGCCGACAATGAGCAGTTCTTC. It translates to CASSLVAGADNEQFF.

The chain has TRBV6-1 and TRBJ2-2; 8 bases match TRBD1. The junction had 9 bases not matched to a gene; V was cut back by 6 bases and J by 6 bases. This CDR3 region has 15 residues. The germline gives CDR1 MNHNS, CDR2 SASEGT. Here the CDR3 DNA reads TGTGCCAGCAGCCCCTCAGGGGGCTACCCCGGGGAGCTGTTTTTT. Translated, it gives CASSPSGGYPGELFF.

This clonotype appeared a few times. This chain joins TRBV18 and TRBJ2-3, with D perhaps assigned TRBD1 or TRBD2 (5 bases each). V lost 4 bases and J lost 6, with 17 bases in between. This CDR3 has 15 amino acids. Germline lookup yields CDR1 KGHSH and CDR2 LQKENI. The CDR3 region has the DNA TGTGCCAGCTCACAAACCCGGGACCTGGGGGATACGCAGTATTTT. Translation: CASSQTRDLGDTQYF. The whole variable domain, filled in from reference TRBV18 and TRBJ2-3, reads NAGVMQNPRHLVRRRGQEARLRCSPMKGHSHVYWYRQLPEEGLKFMVYLQKENIIDESGMPKERFSAEFPKEGPSILRIQQVVRGDSAAYFCASSQTRDLGDTQYFGPGTRLTVL.

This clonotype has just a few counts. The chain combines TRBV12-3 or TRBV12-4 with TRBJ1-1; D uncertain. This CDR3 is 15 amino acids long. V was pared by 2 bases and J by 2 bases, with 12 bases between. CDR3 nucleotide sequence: TGTGCCAGCAGTTTACGGCAGAACCTTAACACTGAAGCTTTCTTT. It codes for CASSLRQNLNTEAFF.

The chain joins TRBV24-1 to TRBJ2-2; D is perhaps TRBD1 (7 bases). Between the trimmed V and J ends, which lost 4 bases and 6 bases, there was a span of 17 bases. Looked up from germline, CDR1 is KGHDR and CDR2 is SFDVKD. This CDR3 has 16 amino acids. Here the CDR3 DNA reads TGTGCCACCAGTGACTTGGGGCAGGGGGAGGCCGGGGAGCTGTTTTTT. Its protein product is CATSDLGQGEAGELFF.

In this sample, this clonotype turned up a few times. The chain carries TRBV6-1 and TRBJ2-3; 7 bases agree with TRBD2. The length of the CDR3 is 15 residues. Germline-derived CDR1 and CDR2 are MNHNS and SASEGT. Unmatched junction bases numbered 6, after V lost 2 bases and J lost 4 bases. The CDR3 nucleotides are TGTGCCAGCAGTGAATTGGGGGGGGGTTCAGATACGCAGTATTTT. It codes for CASSELGGGSDTQYF.

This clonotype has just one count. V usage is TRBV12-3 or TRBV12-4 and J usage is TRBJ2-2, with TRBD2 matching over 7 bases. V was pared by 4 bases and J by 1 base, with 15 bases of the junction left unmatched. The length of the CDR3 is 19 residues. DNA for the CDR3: TGTGCCAGCAGTTCCCTTCCCCGAGGGAGGGCTAGGAACACCGGGGAGCTGTTTTTT. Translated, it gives CASSSLPRGRARNTGELFF.

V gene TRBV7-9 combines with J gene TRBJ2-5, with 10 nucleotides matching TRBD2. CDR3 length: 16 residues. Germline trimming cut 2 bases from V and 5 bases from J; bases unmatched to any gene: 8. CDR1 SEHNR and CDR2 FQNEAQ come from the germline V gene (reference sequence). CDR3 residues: CASSLSGTSVVETQYF. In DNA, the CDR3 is TGTGCCAGCAGCTTATCAGGGACTAGCGTTGTGGAGACCCAGTACTTC.

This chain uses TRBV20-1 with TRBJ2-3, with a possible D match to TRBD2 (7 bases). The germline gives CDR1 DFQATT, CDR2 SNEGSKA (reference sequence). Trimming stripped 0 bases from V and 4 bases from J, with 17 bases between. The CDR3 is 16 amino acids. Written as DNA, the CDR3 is TGCAGTGCTAGAGATCCCCTGGGGGGGGCCCCAGATACGCAGTATTTT. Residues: CSARDPLGGAPDTQYF.

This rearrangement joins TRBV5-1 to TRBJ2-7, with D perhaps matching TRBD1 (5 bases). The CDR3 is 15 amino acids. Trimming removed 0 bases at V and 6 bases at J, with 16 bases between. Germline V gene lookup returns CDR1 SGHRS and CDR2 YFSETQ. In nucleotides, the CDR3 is TGCGCCAGCAGCTTGGCCATAGGGATGGGGCTCGAGCAGTACTTC. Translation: CASSLAIGMGLEQYF.

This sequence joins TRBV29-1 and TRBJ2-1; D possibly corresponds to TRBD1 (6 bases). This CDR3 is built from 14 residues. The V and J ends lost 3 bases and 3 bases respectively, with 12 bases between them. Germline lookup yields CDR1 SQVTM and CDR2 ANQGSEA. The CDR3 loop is CSVEFRTVYNEQFF. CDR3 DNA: TGCAGCGTTGAGTTCCGGACAGTCTACAATGAGCAGTTCTTC.

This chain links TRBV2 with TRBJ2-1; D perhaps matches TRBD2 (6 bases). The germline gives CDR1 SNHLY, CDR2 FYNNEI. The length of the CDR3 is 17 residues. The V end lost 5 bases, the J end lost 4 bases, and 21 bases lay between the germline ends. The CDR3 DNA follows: TGTGCCAGCAGTCCCCGGGGGTGGGCTAGCCGATACAATGAGCAGTTCTTC. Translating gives CASSPRGWASRYNEQFF.

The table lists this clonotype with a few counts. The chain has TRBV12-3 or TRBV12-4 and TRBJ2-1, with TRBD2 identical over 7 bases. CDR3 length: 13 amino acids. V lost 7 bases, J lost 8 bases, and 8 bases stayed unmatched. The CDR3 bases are TGTGCCAGCATCCCAGGACTAGATGATGAGCAGTTCTTC. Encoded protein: CASIPGLDDEQFF.

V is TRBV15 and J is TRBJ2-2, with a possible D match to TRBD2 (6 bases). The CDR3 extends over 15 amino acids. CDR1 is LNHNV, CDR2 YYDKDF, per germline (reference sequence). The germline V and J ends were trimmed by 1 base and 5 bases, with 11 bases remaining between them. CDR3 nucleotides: TGTGCCACCAGCAGAGTTCTAGCGAGAACCGGGGAGCTGTTTTTT. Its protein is CATSRVLARTGELFF.

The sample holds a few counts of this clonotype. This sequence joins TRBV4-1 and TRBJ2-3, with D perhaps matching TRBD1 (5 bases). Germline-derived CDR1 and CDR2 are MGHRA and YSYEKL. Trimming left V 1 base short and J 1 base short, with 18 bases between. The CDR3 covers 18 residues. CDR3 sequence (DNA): TGCGCCAGCAGCCAAGGGATCGGGCAGGGAACCGGCACAGATACGCAGTATTTT. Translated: CASSQGIGQGTGTDTQYF.

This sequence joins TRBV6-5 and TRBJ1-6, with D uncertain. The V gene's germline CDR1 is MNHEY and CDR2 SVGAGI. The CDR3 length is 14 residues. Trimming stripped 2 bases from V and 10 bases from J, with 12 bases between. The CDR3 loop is CASSYENGVSPLHF. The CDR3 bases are TGTGCCAGCAGTTACGAAAATGGGGTCTCACCCCTCCACTTT.

The CDR3 DNA sequence: TGTGCCAGCAGCCAACCGGACACGATCTCCGGGGAGCTGTTTTTT. Its translation: CASSQPDTISGELFF. The chain combines TRBV3-1 with TRBJ2-2; a possible D gene is TRBD1 (5 bases). There are 15 residues in the CDR3. Deletions cut 2 bases from V and 6 bases from J, with 13 bases between. Looked up from germline, CDR1 is LGHDT and CDR2 is YNNKEL (reference sequence).

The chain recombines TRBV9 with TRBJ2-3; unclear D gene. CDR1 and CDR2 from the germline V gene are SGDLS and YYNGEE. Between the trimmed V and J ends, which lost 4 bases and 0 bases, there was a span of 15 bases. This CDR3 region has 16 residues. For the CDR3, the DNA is TGTGCCAGCAGCCCCCTCGACTTCACTAGCACAGATACGCAGTATTTT. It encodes CASSPLDFTSTDTQYF. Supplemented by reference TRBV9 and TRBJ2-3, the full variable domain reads DSGVTQTPKHLITATGQRVTLRCSPRSGDLSVYWYQQSLDQGLQFLIQYYNGEERAKGNILERFSAQQFPDLHSELNLSSLELGDSALYFCASSPLDFTSTDTQYFGPGTRLTVL.

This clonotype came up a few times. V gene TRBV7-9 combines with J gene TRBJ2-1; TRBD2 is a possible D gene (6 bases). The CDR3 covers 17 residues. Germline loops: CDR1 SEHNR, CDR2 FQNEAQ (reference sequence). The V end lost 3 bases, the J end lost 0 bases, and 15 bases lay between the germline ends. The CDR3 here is CASSLGGGVISYNEQFF. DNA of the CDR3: TGTGCCAGCAGCTTGGGAGGAGGGGTGATCTCCTACAATGAGCAGTTCTTC.

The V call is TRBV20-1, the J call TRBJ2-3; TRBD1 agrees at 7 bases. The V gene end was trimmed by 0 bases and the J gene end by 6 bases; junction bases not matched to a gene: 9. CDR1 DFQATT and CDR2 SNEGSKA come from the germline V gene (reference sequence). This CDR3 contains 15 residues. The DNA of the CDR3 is TGCAGTGCTAGAGATATGGCAGGGGGATTGGATACGCAGTATTTT. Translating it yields CSARDMAGGLDTQYF.